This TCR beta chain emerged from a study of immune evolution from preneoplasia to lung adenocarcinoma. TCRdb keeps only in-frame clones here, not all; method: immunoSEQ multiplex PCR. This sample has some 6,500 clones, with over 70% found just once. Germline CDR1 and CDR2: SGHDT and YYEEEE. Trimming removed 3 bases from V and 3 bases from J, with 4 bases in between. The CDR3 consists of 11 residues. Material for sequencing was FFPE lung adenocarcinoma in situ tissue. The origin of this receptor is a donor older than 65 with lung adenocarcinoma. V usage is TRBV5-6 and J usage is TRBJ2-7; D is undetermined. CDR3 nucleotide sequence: TGTGCCAGCAGCTATTACTACGAGCAGTACTTC. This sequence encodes CASSYYYEQYF.